The clone carrying this T cell receptor (beta chain) was recorded at least ten times. The target antigen is unknown. These data come from a study of T cell repertoires in cytomegalovirus infection. About the research overall: Both a matching HLA type and CMV infection were indicated by public TCR beta signatures. Study-level results: CMV-specific TCR beta clonotypes restricted by HLA-C were the ones dominating the ex vivo response. The cumulative frequency of public TCR beta families distinguished individuals who carried CMV together with the relevant HLA.

TCRdb reprocessed the reads with MiXCR, giving one entry per CDR3 protein. Among 290,000 or so distinct CDR3 sequences listed, 9.6% were seen once. V was clipped by 6 bases and J by 9 bases, with 21 bases between them. The CDR3 length is 15 residues. Germline V CDR1 and CDR2: MNHEY, SVGEGT. This TCR was recovered from a human donor in good health (CMV status not recorded). Some clones in this sample may be carry-over from other donors' samples. The V and J genes are TRBV6-2 or TRBV6-3 and TRBJ2-1; tentative D call: TRBD1 (5 bases). Source material: PBMCs. CDR3 sequence reads: CASSPRASAAIEQFF. CDR3 in DNA: TGTGCCAGCAGCCCCAGGGCATCGGCTGCAATTGAGCAGTTCTTC.